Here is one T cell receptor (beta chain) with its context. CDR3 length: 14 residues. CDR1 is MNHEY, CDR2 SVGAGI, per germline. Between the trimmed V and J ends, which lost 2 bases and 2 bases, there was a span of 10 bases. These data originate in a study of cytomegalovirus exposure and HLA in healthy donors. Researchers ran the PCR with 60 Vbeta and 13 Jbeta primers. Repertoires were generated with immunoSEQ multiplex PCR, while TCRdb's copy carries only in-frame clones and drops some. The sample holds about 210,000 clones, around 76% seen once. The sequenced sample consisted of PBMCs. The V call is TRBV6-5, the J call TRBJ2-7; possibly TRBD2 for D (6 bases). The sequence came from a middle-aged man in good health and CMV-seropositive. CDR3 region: CASSYEGGTYEQYF. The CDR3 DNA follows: TGTGCCAGCAGTTACGAGGGAGGCACCTACGAGCAGTACTTC.